These T cell receptor beta chains were read from a single sample in a study of blood T cell repertoires in COVID-19. Here immunoSEQ multiplex PCR was the method, and the copy in TCRdb shows in-frame clones only, minus some. The sample has 140,000 to 150,000 clones, about 80% seen once. The sample consisted of PBMCs or T cells enriched from blood (not recorded which). These receptors were collected from a woman aged 45 to 65 who had recovered from COVID-19. The CDR3 runs from the conserved cysteine through the conserved F or W. The order of the fields is D gene, V gene, J gene, clone size, CDR3 protein, CDR3 DNA. D genes are given only for firm matches. Clone size is stated in some rows and not others, as once, few, many or a class when expanded.

TRBD1	TRBV30	TRBJ2-5	once	CAWGKPHTGQGEETQYF	TGTGCCTGGGGGAAGCCACACACGGGACAGGGGGAAGAGACCCAGTACTTC
TRBD1	TRBV5-5	TRBJ1-2	.	CASSLTPGTGPYGYTF	TGTGCCAGCAGCTTAACCCCCGGGACAGGCCCCTATGGCTACACCTTC
TRBD2	TRBV3-1/TRBV3-2	TRBJ2-5	few	CASSLSPGLAGTQYF	TGTGCCAGCAGCCTTTCACCGGGACTAGCGGGGACCCAGTACTTC
TRBD2	TRBV7-7	TRBJ2-1	.	CASSHGGGTVNEQFF	TGTGCCAGCAGCCACGGGGGGGGCACGGTAAATGAGCAGTTCTTC
.	TRBV27	TRBJ1-3	.	CASSPATTGRHPGNTIYF	TGTGCCAGCAGTCCGGCCACTACCGGGAGGCATCCTGGAAACACCATATATTTT
.	TRBV3-1/TRBV3-2	TRBJ1-4	.	CASSHQSTNEKLFF	TGTGCCAGCAGCCACCAATCAACTAATGAAAAACTGTTTTTT
.	TRBV14	TRBJ2-7	.	CASSQDPGPSSSYEQYF	TGTGCCAGCAGCCAAGATCCAGGGCCCTCCAGCTCCTACGAGCAGTACTTC
.	TRBV10-3	TRBJ1-5	.	CAISEHREHSNQPQHF	TGTGCCATCAGTGAGCACAGGGAACATAGCAATCAGCCCCAGCATTTT
.	TRBV3-1/TRBV3-2	TRBJ2-2	.	CASSQDRGAWTGELFF	TGTGCCAGCAGCCAAGATCGGGGGGCCTGGACCGGGGAGCTGTTTTTT
.	TRBV28	TRBJ1-3	few	CASSSPIGSGNTIYF	TGTGCCAGCAGTTCCCCCATCGGCTCTGGAAACACCATATATTTT
.	TRBV7-8	TRBJ1-4	.	CASSSVGSEEKLFF	TGTGCCAGCAGCTCCGTCGGGTCCGAAGAAAAACTGTTTTTT
TRBD1	TRBV7-9	TRBJ1-5	.	CASSGPGQNQPQHF	TGTGCCAGCAGCGGACCGGGACAGAATCAGCCCCAGCATTTT
TRBD1	TRBV30	TRBJ1-6	.	CAWSGQGSLHF	TGTGCCTGGAGTGGACAGGGGTCCCTCCACTTT
.	TRBV5-6	TRBJ1-4	.	CASSRAGEGEKLFF	TGTGCCAGCAGCAGGGCAGGGGAGGGTGAAAAACTGTTTTTT
.	TRBV7-2	TRBJ2-6	.	CASSLEAVSGANVLTF	TGTGCCAGCAGCTTAGAGGCGGTCTCTGGGGCCAACGTCCTGACTTTC
.	TRBV29-1	TRBJ2-7	.	CSVESFTGHEQYF	TGCAGCGTTGAGTCTTTTACAGGTCACGAGCAGTACTTC
.	TRBV20-1	TRBJ2-5	.	CSATPGAQYF	TGCAGTGCCACCCCAGGGGCCCAGTACTTC
TRBD1	TRBV24-1	TRBJ2-5	once	CATSDPQAGGQETQYF	TGTGCCACCAGTGATCCGCAGGCAGGGGGCCAAGAGACCCAGTACTTC
TRBD1	TRBV3-1/TRBV3-2	TRBJ1-6	.	CASSRRGLNSPLHF	TGTGCCAGCAGTCGCAGGGGGTTAAATTCACCCCTCCACTTT
TRBD1	TRBV28	TRBJ1-6	.	CANGQGDSPLHF	TGTGCCAACGGACAGGGGGATTCACCCCTCCACTTT
TRBD1	TRBV18	TRBJ2-2	.	CASSPGTGTGELFF	TGTGCCAGCTCACCAGGGACAGGCACCGGGGAGCTGTTTTTT
.	TRBV4-2	TRBJ1-6	.	CASSQVRGRWSSYNSPLHF	TGTGCCAGCAGCCAGGTCCGCGGGCGCTGGAGCTCCTATAATTCACCCCTCCACTTT
.	TRBV5-4	TRBJ2-3	.	CASSLQGTDTQYF	TGTGCCAGCAGCTTGCAGGGCACAGATACGCAGTATTTT
.	TRBV3-1/TRBV3-2	TRBJ1-1	.	CASSHTWSTEAFF	TGTGCCAGCAGCCATACTTGGAGCACTGAAGCTTTCTTT
.	TRBV12-3/TRBV12-4	TRBJ2-1	.	CASSSPGEKQFF	TGTGCCAGCAGTTCGCCAGGGGAAAAGCAGTTCTTC
TRBD1	TRBV28	TRBJ1-1	.	CASTTGYTEAFF	TGTGCCAGCACGACAGGGTACACTGAAGCTTTCTTT
.	TRBV15	TRBJ1-3	.	CATSRVGYASSGNTIYF	TGTGCCACCAGCAGAGTCGGTTATGCTAGCTCTGGAAACACCATATATTTT
TRBD2	TRBV6-5	TRBJ2-1	few	CASSYSASGGAWEQFF	TGTGCCAGCAGTTACTCTGCTAGCGGGGGGGCATGGGAGCAGTTCTTC
TRBD1	TRBV2	TRBJ1-6	.	CASRTGSNSPLHF	TGTGCCAGCAGGACAGGGTCCAATTCACCCCTCCACTTT
TRBD2	TRBV11-2	TRBJ2-1	.	CASTLSTSGSHNEQFF	TGTGCCAGCACCCTCTCGACTAGCGGCTCTCACAATGAGCAGTTCTTC
.	TRBV6-2/TRBV6-3	TRBJ2-5	.	CASSGTSLQETQYF	TGTGCCAGCAGTGGGACTTCCCTACAAGAGACCCAGTACTTC
.	TRBV3-1/TRBV3-2	TRBJ1-1	few	CASSLGAMNTEAFF	TGTGCCAGCAGCTTGGGCGCCATGAACACTGAAGCTTTCTTT
TRBD1	TRBV2	TRBJ1-5	.	CASSEALLQGDNQPQHF	TGTGCCAGCAGTGAAGCGCTTCTACAGGGGGACAATCAGCCCCAGCATTTT
.	TRBV28	TRBJ1-1	once	CASSFPPGERWSTEAFF	TGTGCCAGCAGTTTCCCTCCCGGCGAGAGGTGGAGCACTGAAGCTTTCTTT
.	TRBV7-3	TRBJ2-2	few	CASSPRGQGRAGELFF	TGTGCCAGCAGCCCTCGCGGTCAGGGGAGGGCCGGGGAGCTGTTTTTT
TRBD2	TRBV11-3	TRBJ2-1	.	CASSAFGGGAVSYNEQFF	TGTGCCAGCAGCGCATTTGGCGGGGGGGCCGTGTCCTACAATGAGCAGTTCTTC
TRBD1	TRBV28	TRBJ1-2	few	CASSTQGAEYGYTF	TGTGCCAGCAGCACACAGGGGGCTGAATATGGCTACACCTTC
TRBD2	TRBV7-2	TRBJ2-1	few	CASSSNRGGAGGGGNEQFF	TGTGCCAGCAGCTCCAACCGAGGCGGAGCGGGGGGTGGGGGCAATGAGCAGTTCTTC
.	TRBV29-1	TRBJ1-1	.	CSVDPGDTEAFF	TGCAGCGTTGATCCGGGGGACACTGAAGCTTTCTTT
.	TRBV19	TRBJ2-5	.	CASSIGGLGETQYF	TGTGCCAGTAGTATAGGCGGTCTCGGGGAGACCCAGTACTTC